Listed below are T cell receptor beta chains from one sample, sequenced in a study of STAT5B mutations in CD4+ large granular lymphocyte leukemia. Sequenced by immunoSEQ multiplex PCR; TCRdb stores in-frame clones only, minus some. Among roughly 24,000 clones listed, roughly 78% were seen once. The sequencing sample was made of CD4+ T cells from blood buffy coats. The receptors originated from a human donor in good health. CDR3s include the opening cysteine and the closing phenylalanine or tryptophan. Each record gives: D gene, J gene, clone size, V gene, CDR3 DNA, CDR3 protein. D genes are given only for firm matches. Only part of the rows carry a size: once, few, many, or a class if the clone is expanded.

TRBD1	TRBJ1-5	-	TRBV18	TGTGCCAGCTCATCCCAACAGGGGAACAATCAGCCCCAGCATTTT	CASSSQQGNNQPQHF
TRBD1	TRBJ1-1	-	TRBV28	TGTGCCAGCAGCCCAGGTGACAGGGCTTGGGCTTTCTTT	CASSPGDRAWAFF
-	TRBJ2-7	few	TRBV11-1	TGTGCCAGCAGCCTAGCGATTTATGCCTCCTACGAGCAGTACTTC	CASSLAIYASYEQYF
TRBD1	TRBJ1-5	-	TRBV27	TGTGCCAGCAGACCGGGACAGGGGGGACTGCCCCAGCATTTT	CASRPGQGGLPQHF
-	TRBJ2-7	-	TRBV6-1	TGTGCCAGCAGTGAAGCTAGTAACGAGCAGTACTTC	CASSEASNEQYF
-	TRBJ2-7	-	TRBV21-1	TGTGCCAGCAGCAAACACCAAACCTACGAGCAGTACTTC	CASSKHQTYEQYF
-	TRBJ2-7	few	TRBV18	TGTGCCAGCTCACCAGCCGGGGTCGGCAGGAGCTACGAGCAGTACTTC	CASSPAGVGRSYEQYF
-	TRBJ2-2	-	TRBV11-3	TGTGCCAGCAGCTTAGGCTCCTATTCCGGGGAGCTGTTTTTT	CASSLGSYSGELFF
TRBD1	TRBJ1-4	-	TRBV9	TGTGCCAGCAGCACGACAGGGGGGTTCACTAATGAAAAACTGTTTTTT	CASSTTGGFTNEKLFF
-	TRBJ1-2	-	TRBV7-2	TGTGCCAGCAGCTTAGAATATAGTCGGCCCTCAAACTATGGCTACACCTTC	CASSLEYSRPSNYGYTF